These 8 T cell receptor beta chains were sequenced from one sample in a study of graft-versus-host responses after intestinal transplantation. Clones were sequenced by immunoSEQ multiplex PCR, and TCRdb holds only the in-frame ones, with some missing. The sample contains 6,000 to 9,000 clones, less than 40% of which appear only once. Specimen: alloreactive CD4+ T cells from a mixed lymphocyte reaction culture, collected before transplantation. This sample's subset: CFSE-low proliferating T cells sorted from roughly six-day pre-transplant mixed lymphocyte reaction (GvH or HvG direction). Receptors were obtained from a human patient who was an organ donor for intestinal transplantation.

This clone was seen more than once but under ten times. The chain combines TRBV19 with TRBJ2-3, with TRBD2 identical over 7 bases. Looked up from germline, CDR1 is LNHDA and CDR2 is SQIVND (reference sequence). This CDR3 comprises 17 residues. V was pared by 5 bases and J by 2 bases, with 13 bases of the junction left unmatched. The CDR3 here is CASSSPPRGRATDTQYF. The CDR3 region has the DNA TGTGCCAGTAGTTCCCCCCCCCGCGGGAGAGCCACAGATACGCAGTATTTT. The full variable domain, with the rest looked up from reference TRBV19 and TRBJ2-3, is DGGITQSPKYLFRKEGQNVTLSCEQNLNHDAMYWYRQDPGQGLRLIYYSQIVNDFQKGDIAEGYSVSREKKESFPLTVTSAQKNPTAFYLCASSSPPRGRATDTQYFGPGTRLTVL.

This clone is medium-sized within its sample. J is TRBJ2-1 and V is TRBV29-1; 7 bases are a match to TRBD1. V dropped 6 bases and J dropped 7; count of bases not matched to a gene: 9. Germline V CDR1 and CDR2: SQVTM, ANQGSEA. The CDR3 loop spans 13 amino acids. This CDR3 is CSVNRGFPNEQFF. CDR3 DNA: TGCAGCGTCAACAGGGGCTTCCCGAATGAGCAGTTCTTC.

The chain couples TRBV7-8 to TRBJ1-1; D call uncertain. Germline V gives CDR1 SGHVS, CDR2 FQNEAQ. V shed 5 bases and J shed 1 base, with 11 bases lying between them. The CDR3 totals 14 residues. CDR3 loop: CASSRYGGNTEAFF. In DNA, the CDR3 is TGTGCCAGCAGCCGTTATGGCGGGAACACTGAAGCTTTCTTT.

The rearrangement joins TRBV7-2 to TRBJ2-7, with D unresolved. Between the trimmed V and J ends, which lost 0 bases and 5 bases, there was a span of 11 bases. The germline V gene encodes CDR1 SGHTA and CDR2 FQGNSA. This CDR3 has 14 residues. CDR3 amino acids: CASSLAVLFNEQYF. For the CDR3, the DNA is TGTGCCAGCAGCTTAGCGGTCCTATTCAACGAGCAGTACTTC.

By share of the sample, this clone is large. The genes are TRBV5-4 and TRBJ2-3; 11 bases map to TRBD2. The CDR3 totals 17 residues. Germline-derived CDR1 and CDR2 are SGHNT and YYREEE (reference sequence). V was clipped by 1 base and J by 6 bases; unmatched bases: 10. This CDR3 reads CASSLKWLAGGEDTQYF. CDR3 coding DNA: TGTGCCAGCAGCTTGAAGTGGCTAGCGGGGGGCGAGGATACGCAGTATTTT.

This clone is medium-sized within its sample. The CDR3, as DNA: TGTGCCAGCAGTGACTGGGTCGCAACAGGGCTGTTGAGGCCCCAGCATTTT. As protein: CASSDWVATGLLRPQHF. The V and J genes are TRBV6-1 and TRBJ1-5; TRBD1 is a possible D gene (6 bases). In germline, CDR1 is MNHNS, CDR2 SASEGT. This CDR3 region has 17 residues. Trimming stripped 3 bases from V and 9 bases from J, with 24 bases between.

J is TRBJ1-1 and V is TRBV7-3, with D uncertain. This CDR3 is built from 13 residues. With 3 bases removed from V and 4 bases from J, the gap between germline ends came to 9 bases. Germline V gene data show CDR1 as SGHTA and CDR2 as FQGTGA. The CDR3 reads CASSFSGPTEAFF. CDR3 coding DNA: TGTGCCAGCAGCTTCTCAGGCCCCACTGAAGCTTTCTTT.

The J gene is TRBJ2-7, the V gene TRBV9, with D possibly being TRBD2 (6 bases). CDR3 length: 14 amino acids. Between the trimmed V and J ends, which lost 3 bases and 3 bases, there was a span of 13 bases. Germline CDR1 and CDR2: SGDLS and YYNGEE. CDR3 sequence (DNA): TGTGCCAGCAGCGACGGGACTGACCTCTACGAGCAGTACTTC. Its protein product is CASSDGTDLYEQYF.